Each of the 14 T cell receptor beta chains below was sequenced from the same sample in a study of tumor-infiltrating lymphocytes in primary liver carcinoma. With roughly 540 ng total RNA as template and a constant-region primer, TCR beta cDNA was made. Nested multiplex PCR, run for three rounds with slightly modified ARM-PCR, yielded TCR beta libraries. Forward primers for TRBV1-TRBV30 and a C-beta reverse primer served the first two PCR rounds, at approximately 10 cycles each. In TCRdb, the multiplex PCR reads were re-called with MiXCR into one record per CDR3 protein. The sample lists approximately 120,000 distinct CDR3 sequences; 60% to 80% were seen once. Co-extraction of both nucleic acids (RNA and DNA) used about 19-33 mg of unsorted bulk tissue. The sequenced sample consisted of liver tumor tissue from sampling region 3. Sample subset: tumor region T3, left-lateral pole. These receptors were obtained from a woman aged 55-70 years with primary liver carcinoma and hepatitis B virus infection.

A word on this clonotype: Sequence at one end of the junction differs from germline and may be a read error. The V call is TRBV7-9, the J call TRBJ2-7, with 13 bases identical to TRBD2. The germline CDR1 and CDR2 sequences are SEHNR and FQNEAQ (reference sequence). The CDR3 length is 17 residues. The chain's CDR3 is CASSSNRRLAGGHEQYF. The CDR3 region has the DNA TGTGCCAGCAGCTCGAACCGCAGACTAGCGGGAGGCCACGAGCAGTACTTT. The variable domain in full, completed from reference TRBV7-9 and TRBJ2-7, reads DTGVSQNPRHKITKRGQNVTFRCDPISEHNRLYWYRQTLGQGPEFLTYFQNEAQLEKSRLLSDRFSAERPKGSFSTLEIQRTEQGDSAMYLCASSSNRRLAGGHEQYFGPGTRLTVT.

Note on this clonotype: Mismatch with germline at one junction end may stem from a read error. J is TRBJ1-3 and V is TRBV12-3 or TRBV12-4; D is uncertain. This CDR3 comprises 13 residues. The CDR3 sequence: CATRDGSRNTIYF. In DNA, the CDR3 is TGTGCCACCAGAGACGGCTCTAGAAATACCATATATTTT.

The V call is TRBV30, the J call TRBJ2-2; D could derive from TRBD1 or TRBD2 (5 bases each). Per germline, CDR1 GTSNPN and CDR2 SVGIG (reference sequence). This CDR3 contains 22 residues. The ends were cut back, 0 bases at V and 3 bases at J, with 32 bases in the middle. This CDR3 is CAWSVKGIPGRPPRVDTGELFF. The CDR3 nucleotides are TGTGCCTGGAGTGTAAAAGGGATCCCGGGACGTCCCCCTAGGGTGGACACCGGGGAGCTGTTTTTT.

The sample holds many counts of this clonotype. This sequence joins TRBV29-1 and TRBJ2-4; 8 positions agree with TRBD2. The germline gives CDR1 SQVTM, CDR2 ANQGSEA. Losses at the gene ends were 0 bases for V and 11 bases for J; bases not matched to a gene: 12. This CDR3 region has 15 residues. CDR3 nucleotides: TGCAGCGTTGAAGATCGCGGCCTCCGGGGGGGGGTTCAGTACTTC. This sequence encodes CSVEDRGLRGGVQYF.

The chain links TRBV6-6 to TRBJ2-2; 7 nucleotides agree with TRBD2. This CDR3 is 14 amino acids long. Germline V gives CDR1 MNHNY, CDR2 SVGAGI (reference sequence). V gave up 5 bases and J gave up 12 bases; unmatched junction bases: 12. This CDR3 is CASSSGISTRKLFF. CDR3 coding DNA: TGTGCCAGCAGTAGCGGGATTAGCACCCGGAAGCTGTTTTTT.

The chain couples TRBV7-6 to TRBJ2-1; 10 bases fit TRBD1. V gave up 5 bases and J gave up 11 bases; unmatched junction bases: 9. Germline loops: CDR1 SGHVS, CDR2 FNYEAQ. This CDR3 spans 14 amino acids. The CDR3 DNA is TGTGCCAGCAGCGGACCGGGACAGGGGACGAAGCAGTTCTTC. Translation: CASSGPGQGTKQFF.

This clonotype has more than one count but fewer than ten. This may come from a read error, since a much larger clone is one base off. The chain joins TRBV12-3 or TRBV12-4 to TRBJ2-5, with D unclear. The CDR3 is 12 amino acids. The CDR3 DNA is TGTACCAGCAGTTTTGGCCAAGAGACCCAGTACTTC. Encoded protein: CTSSFGQETQYF.

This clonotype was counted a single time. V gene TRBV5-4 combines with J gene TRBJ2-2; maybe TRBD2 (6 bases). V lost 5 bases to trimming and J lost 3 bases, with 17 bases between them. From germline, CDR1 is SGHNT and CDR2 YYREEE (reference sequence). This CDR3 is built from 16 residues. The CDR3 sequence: CASSFAGIGDTGELFF. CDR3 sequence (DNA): TGTGCCAGCAGTTTTGCGGGGATTGGAGACACCGGGGAGCTGTTTTTT.

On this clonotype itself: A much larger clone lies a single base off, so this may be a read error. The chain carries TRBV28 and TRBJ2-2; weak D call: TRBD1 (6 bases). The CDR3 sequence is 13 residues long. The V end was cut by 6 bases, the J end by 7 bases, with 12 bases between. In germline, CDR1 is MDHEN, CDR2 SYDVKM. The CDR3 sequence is CASRDSYIGELFF. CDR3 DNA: TGTGCCAGCAGGGACAGTTACATCGGGGAGCTGTTTTTT.

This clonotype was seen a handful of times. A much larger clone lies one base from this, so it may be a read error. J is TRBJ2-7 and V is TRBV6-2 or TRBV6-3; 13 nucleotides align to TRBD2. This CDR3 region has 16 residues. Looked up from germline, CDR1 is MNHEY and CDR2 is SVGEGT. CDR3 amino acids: CVSRRLAGGPTYEQYF. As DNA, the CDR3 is TGTGTCAGCAGAAGACTAGCGGGAGGACCTACCTACGAGCAGTACTTC.

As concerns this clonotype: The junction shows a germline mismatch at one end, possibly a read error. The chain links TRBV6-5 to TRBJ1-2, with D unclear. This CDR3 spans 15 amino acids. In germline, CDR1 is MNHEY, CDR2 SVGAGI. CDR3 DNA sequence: TGTGGCAGCAGTTACTCCCTCCCTACGAGAAGGGCTCTCACCTTC. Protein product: CGSSYSLPTRRALTF.

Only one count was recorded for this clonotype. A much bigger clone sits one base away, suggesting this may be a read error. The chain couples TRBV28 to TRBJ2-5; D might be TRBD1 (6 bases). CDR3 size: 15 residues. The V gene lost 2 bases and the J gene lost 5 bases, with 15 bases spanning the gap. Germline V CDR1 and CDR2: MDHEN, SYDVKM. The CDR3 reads CASSLMGAWGETQYF. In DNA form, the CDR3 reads TGTGCCAGCAGTTTAATGGGGGCGTGGGGGGAGACCCAGTACTTC.

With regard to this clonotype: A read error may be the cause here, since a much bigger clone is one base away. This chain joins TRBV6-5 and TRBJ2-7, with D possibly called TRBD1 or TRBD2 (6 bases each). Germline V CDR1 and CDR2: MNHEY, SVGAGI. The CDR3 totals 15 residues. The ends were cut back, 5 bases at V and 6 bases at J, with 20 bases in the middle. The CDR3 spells CASSNQGTGSIEQYF. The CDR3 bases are TGTGCCAGCAGTAACCAGGGGACCGGGAGTATCGAGCAGTACTTC.

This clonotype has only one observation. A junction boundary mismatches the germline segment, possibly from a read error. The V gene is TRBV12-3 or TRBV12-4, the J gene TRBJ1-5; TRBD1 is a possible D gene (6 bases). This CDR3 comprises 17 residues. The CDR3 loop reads CASSLGTGRGSNQPQHF. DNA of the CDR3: TGCGCCAGCAGTCTTGGCACAGGGCGGGGAAGCAATCAGCCCCAGCATTTT.